Following are 23 T cell receptor beta chains from one sample sequenced in a study of T cell repertoires in cytomegalovirus infection. One entry per CDR3 protein, called by TCRdb with MiXCR from the reads. Among approximately 71,000 distinct CDR3 sequences, just under 4% were seen once, and the ten largest hold roughly a fifth. The sample comprised PBMCs. The receptors shown here come from a human donor in good health (CMV status not recorded). Some clones in this sample may be carry-over from other donors' samples.

This clonotype has a count of ten or more. The rearrangement links TRBV7-2 to TRBJ2-5, with a possible D match to TRBD2 (6 bases). This CDR3 contains 15 residues. V lost 2 bases and J 5 bases, leaving 15 bases between the germline ends. The germline CDR1 and CDR2 sequences are SGHTA and FQGNSA. Here the CDR3 DNA reads TGTGCCAGCAGCTTACAGGCGGGGATTGGCGAGACCCAGTACTTC. Protein sequence: CASSLQAGIGETQYF.

The sample holds many counts of this clonotype. The rearrangement joins TRBV28 to TRBJ1-6, with 7 bases identical to TRBD1. The ends lost 6 bases at V and 6 bases at J; junction bases unmatched: 17. This CDR3 has 18 amino acids. The germline V gene has CDR1 MDHEN and CDR2 SYDVKM. DNA of the CDR3: TGTGCCAGCAGATTCGACAGGGCAATCGCGTTCTTTAATTCACCCCTCCACTTT. Translating gives CASRFDRAIAFFNSPLHF. Full variable domain (rest looked up from reference TRBV28 and TRBJ1-6): DVKVTQSSRYLVKRTGEKVFLECVQDMDHENMFWYRQDPGLGLRLIYFSYDVKMKEKGDIPEGYSVSREKKERFSLILESASTNQTSMYLCASRFDRAIAFFNSPLHFGNGTRLTVT.

The CDR3 DNA is TGTGCCAGCAGCTTAGCAGCAGGGTCACAGACCCAGTACTTC. Its translation is CASSLAAGSQTQYF. V is TRBV7-2 and J is TRBJ2-5, with D possibly matching TRBD1 (5 bases). Germline CDR1 and CDR2: SGHTA and FQGNSA. The CDR3 has 14 amino acids. Trimming took 0 bases from V and 6 from J, leaving 11 bases between them.

This clonotype came up many times. The rearrangement uses TRBV7-2 and TRBJ2-1; 9 bases line up with TRBD2. The ends lost 1 base at V and 0 bases at J; junction bases unmatched: 7. The CDR3 is 18 amino acids. Germline lookup yields CDR1 SGHTA and CDR2 FQGNSA. The CDR3 protein is CASSLVGSGSYSYNEQFF. The CDR3 coding sequence is TGTGCCAGCAGCTTAGTGGGTAGCGGGAGTTACTCCTACAATGAGCAGTTCTTC. The whole variable domain, remainder taken from reference TRBV7-2 and TRBJ2-1, is GAGVSQSPSNKVTEKGKDVELRCDPISGHTALYWYRQSLGQGLEFLIYFQGNSAPDKSGLPSDRFSAERTGGSVSTLTIQRTQQEDSAVYLCASSLVGSGSYSYNEQFFGPGTRLTVL.

This clonotype was seen many times. The chain employs TRBV7-2 and TRBJ2-7; D is unresolved. The CDR3 contains 13 residues. With 4 bases removed from V and 6 bases from J, the gap between germline ends came to 13 bases. Germline CDR1 is SGHTA and CDR2 is FQGNSA. The CDR3 loop reads CASSSSLFLEQYF. The CDR3 DNA is TGTGCCAGCAGCTCCTCTCTTTTTCTCGAGCAGTACTTC. The entire variable domain, with the rest obtained from reference TRBV7-2 and TRBJ2-7, is as follows: GAGVSQSPSNKVTEKGKDVELRCDPISGHTALYWYRQSLGQGLEFLIYFQGNSAPDKSGLPSDRFSAERTGGSVSTLTIQRTQQEDSAVYLCASSSSLFLEQYFGPGTRLTVT.

This clonotype was seen many times. The chain is built from TRBV5-1 and TRBJ2-1; D gene unclear. The V end lost 5 bases, the J end lost 7 bases, and 19 bases lay between the germline ends. Germline-derived CDR1 and CDR2 are SGHRS and YFSETQ. The CDR3 consists of 15 residues. This CDR3 is CASSREPTDGNEQFF. Here the CDR3 DNA reads TGCGCCAGCAGTCGCGAACCGACGGATGGGAATGAGCAGTTCTTC.

This clonotype was detected ten times or more. The J gene is TRBJ2-7, the V gene TRBV7-3; weak D call: TRBD2 (5 bases). Germline V gene lookup returns CDR1 SGHTA and CDR2 FQGTGA. The CDR3 runs 13 residues. Trimming shortened V by 1 base and J by 5 bases, and 9 bases separated the two germline ends. The DNA for the CDR3 is TGTGCCAGCAGCTTAAGGCCCGGGGACGAGCAGTACTTC. Residues: CASSLRPGDEQYF.

The chain couples TRBV7-8 to TRBJ2-2; no clear D gene. This CDR3 comprises 16 residues. V was cut by 1 base and J by 4 bases, with 13 bases left in between. Germline V gene sequence: CDR1 SGHVS, CDR2 FQNEAQ. CDR3: CASSLVSPGVTGELFF. The CDR3 DNA is TGTGCCAGCAGCTTAGTTTCCCCTGGGGTCACCGGGGAGCTGTTTTTT.

This clonotype was counted many times. This sequence joins TRBV11-3 and TRBJ2-7; possible D gene TRBD2, 6 bases. Germline CDR1 and CDR2: SGHNT and YENEEA. This CDR3 spans 15 amino acids. The V and J ends lost 5 bases and 3 bases respectively, with 17 bases between them. The CDR3 is CASSLSGGLGYEQYF. The CDR3 bases are TGTGCCAGCAGCCTCTCCGGGGGTTTAGGCTACGAGCAGTACTTC. The full variable domain, with the rest looked up from reference TRBV11-3 and TRBJ2-7, is EAGVVQSPRYKIIEKKQPVAFWCNPISGHNTLYWYLQNLGQGPELLIRYENEEAVDDSQLPKDRFSAERLKGVDSTLKIQPAELGDSAVYLCASSLSGGLGYEQYFGPGTRLTVT.

This clonotype was seen many times. The rearrangement links TRBV19 to TRBJ2-7; no definite D call. The CDR3 covers 14 residues. Germline CDR1 and CDR2: LNHDA and SQIVND (reference sequence). Trimming removed 4 bases at V and 7 bases at J, with 17 bases between. The CDR3 loop reads CASSTPQRSGEQYF. In DNA, the CDR3 is TGTGCCAGTAGTACCCCCCAGCGCTCTGGTGAGCAGTACTTC. Complete variable domain (other parts from reference TRBV19 and TRBJ2-7): DGGITQSPKYLFRKEGQNVTLSCEQNLNHDAMYWYRQDPGQGLRLIYYSQIVNDFQKGDIAEGYSVSREKKESFPLTVTSAQKNPTAFYLCASSTPQRSGEQYFGPGTRLTVT.

The sample holds many counts of this clonotype. The chain joins TRBV6-2 or TRBV6-3 to TRBJ2-7; 7 nucleotides line up with TRBD2. CDR1 and CDR2 (germline): MNHEY, SVGEGT. This CDR3 region has 14 residues. V shed 0 bases and J 7 bases; nucleotides not matched to a gene: 6. The CDR3 loop reads CASSYSGRENEQYF. CDR3 nucleotide sequence: TGTGCCAGCAGTTACTCAGGGCGGGAGAATGAGCAGTACTTC.

This rearrangement joins TRBV7-9 to TRBJ2-5, with TRBD1 identical over 11 bases. V shed 1 base, J shed 2 bases, and the junction held 6 bases outside the gene matches. The germline V gene encodes CDR1 SEHNR and CDR2 FQNEAQ (reference sequence). The CDR3 consists of 17 residues. The CDR3 sequence is CASSLVGTGGGQETQYF. The CDR3 coding sequence is TGTGCCAGCAGCTTAGTGGGGACAGGGGGAGGTCAAGAGACCCAGTACTTC. Full variable domain (remainder filled in from reference TRBV7-9 and TRBJ2-5): DTGVSQNPRHKITKRGQNVTFRCDPISEHNRLYWYRQTLGQGPEFLTYFQNEAQLEKSRLLSDRFSAERPKGSFSTLEIQRTEQGDSAMYLCASSLVGTGGGQETQYFGPGTRLLVL.

This clonotype came up many times. The chain combines TRBV7-9 with TRBJ2-5; possible D gene TRBD2, 6 bases. The length of the CDR3 is 18 residues. CDR1 and CDR2 from the germline V gene are SEHNR and FQNEAQ (reference sequence). V lost 3 bases and J 1 base, leaving 21 bases between the germline ends. CDR3 in amino acids: CASSLSRTTRASQETQYF. The CDR3 nucleotides read TGTGCCAGCAGCTTGTCAAGGACTACCCGCGCATCCCAAGAGACCCAGTACTTC.

This clonotype occurred a few times. The CDR3 nucleotides read TGTGCCAGCAGCTCCTCCCTAAATACGCAGTATTTT. Amino acid sequence: CASSSSLNTQYF. The chain recombines TRBV7-2 with TRBJ2-3; D unclear. With 4 bases removed from V and 7 bases from J, the gap between germline ends came to 9 bases. Per germline, CDR1 SGHTA and CDR2 FQGNSA. The CDR3 sequence is 12 residues long.

This clonotype was counted many times. This chain connects TRBV7-2 to TRBJ1-1; 8 nucleotides agree with TRBD1. CDR3 size: 17 residues. Germline V gene data show CDR1 as SGHTA and CDR2 as FQGNSA. The trim removed 2 bases at V and 5 bases at J, leaving 13 bases unmatched. The CDR3 spells CASSLRSQGALGTEAFF. CDR3 DNA sequence: TGTGCCAGCAGCTTACGTTCGCAGGGGGCACTGGGAACTGAAGCTTTCTTT.

This clonotype appeared many times. V usage is TRBV7-3 and J usage is TRBJ2-3; D may be TRBD1 (8 bases). Germline CDR1 reads SGHTA; CDR2 reads FQGTGA. The CDR3 spans 13 residues. The V and J ends lost 5 bases and 8 bases respectively, with 14 bases between them. CDR3 in amino acids: CASSQNRGGTQYF. The CDR3 coding sequence is TGTGCCAGCAGCCAGAACAGGGGGGGTACGCAGTATTTT.

This clonotype showed up many times. The chain recombines TRBV19 with TRBJ1-5; 10 bases are a match to TRBD1. Unmatched junction bases numbered 1, after V lost 0 bases and J lost 2 bases. This CDR3 comprises 16 residues. Germline CDR1 and CDR2: LNHDA and SQIVND (reference sequence). In DNA, the CDR3 is TGTGCCAGTAGTATAGATGGGACAGGGGGCAATCAGCCCCAGCATTTT. Encoded protein: CASSIDGTGGNQPQHF.

This clonotype was seen repeatedly, ten times or more. J is TRBJ2-1 and V is TRBV11-1, with 9 bases lining up with TRBD2. This CDR3 has 15 amino acids. Germline V gene sequence: CDR1 SGHAT, CDR2 FQDESV (reference sequence). V dropped 7 bases and J dropped 6; count of bases not matched to a gene: 10. CDR3 region: CASTLLAGDGNEQFF. In DNA form, the CDR3 reads TGTGCCAGCACCCTACTAGCGGGCGATGGCAATGAGCAGTTCTTC. The whole variable domain, remainder taken from reference TRBV11-1 and TRBJ2-1, is EAEVAQSPRYKITEKSQAVAFWCDPISGHATLYWYRQILGQGPELLVQFQDESVVDDSQLPKDRFSAERLKGVDSTLKIQPAELGDSAMYLCASTLLAGDGNEQFFGPGTRLTVL.

This clonotype was seen ten or more times. The chain employs TRBV7-2 and TRBJ2-7; TRBD2 matches 7 bases. The CDR3 is 14 residues long. Losses at the gene ends were 5 bases for V and 2 bases for J; bases not matched to a gene: 6. Germline CDR1 reads SGHTA; CDR2 reads FQGNSA. In DNA, the CDR3 is TGTGCCAGCAGCGAGGCTGGGGGGGCCTACGAGCAGTACTTC. Translating gives CASSEAGGAYEQYF.

In the case of this clonotype: A clone one base away is much larger, so this may be a read error. The chain uses TRBV7-2 and TRBJ2-3, with 12 bases lining up with TRBD2. CDR3 length equals 16 residues. The germline gives CDR1 SGHTA, CDR2 FQGNSA. The CDR3 nucleotides are TGTGCCAGCAGCTTAGCCACTAGCGGGAGGTACTATACGCAGTGTTTT. Translating it yields CASSLATSGRYYTQCF.

This clonotype appeared many times. This chain joins TRBV7-6 and TRBJ2-1; D could derive from TRBD1 or TRBD2 (5 bases each). The germline V and J ends were trimmed by 5 bases and 5 bases, with 16 bases remaining between them. CDR3 size: 15 residues. Germline V gene lookup returns CDR1 SGHVS and CDR2 FNYEAQ. CDR3: CASSLGKQADNEQFF. CDR3 in DNA: TGTGCCAGCAGCCTCGGGAAACAGGCTGACAATGAGCAGTTCTTC.

This clonotype has ten or more counts. The rearrangement uses TRBV6-6 and TRBJ1-1; D remains ambiguous. The ends were cut back, 11 bases at V and 0 bases at J, with 16 bases in the middle. The V gene's germline CDR1 is MNHNY and CDR2 SVGAGI (reference sequence). The CDR3 covers 14 residues. The CDR3 DNA reads TGTGCCGGGCGAAGTGAGGCCATGAACACTGAAGCTTTCTTT. Translation: CAGRSEAMNTEAFF.

The chain carries TRBV5-1 and TRBJ2-3; D is unclear. In germline, CDR1 is SGHRS, CDR2 YFSETQ. Trimming stripped 2 bases from V and 2 bases from J, with 9 bases between. The CDR3 contains 14 residues. This chain's CDR3 is CASSFSLYTDTQYF. The CDR3 DNA reads TGCGCCAGCAGCTTTTCGCTTTACACAGATACGCAGTATTTT.